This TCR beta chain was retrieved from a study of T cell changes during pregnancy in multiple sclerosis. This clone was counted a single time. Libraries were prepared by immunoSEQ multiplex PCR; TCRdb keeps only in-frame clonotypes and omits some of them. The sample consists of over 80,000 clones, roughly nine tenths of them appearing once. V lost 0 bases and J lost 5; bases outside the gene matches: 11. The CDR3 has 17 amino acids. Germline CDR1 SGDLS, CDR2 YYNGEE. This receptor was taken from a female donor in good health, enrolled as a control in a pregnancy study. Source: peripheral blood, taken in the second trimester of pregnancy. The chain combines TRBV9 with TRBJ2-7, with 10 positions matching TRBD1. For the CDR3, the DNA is TGTGCCAGCAGCGTAGCGACAGGGGGCGCTTATCCCAACGAGCAGTACTTC. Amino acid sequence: CASSVATGGAYPNEQYF.